A selection of T cell receptor beta chains follows, all from one sample in a study of blood T cell repertoires in COVID-19. Using immunoSEQ multiplex PCR, the repertoire was profiled, and TCRdb retains in-frame clones only, with some absent. The sample holds more than 350,000 clones, 70% to 90% seen once. Sequencing was performed on PBMCs or T cells enriched from blood (not recorded which). The receptors originated from a young woman who had been exposed to COVID-19. CDR3s include the opening cysteine and the closing phenylalanine or tryptophan. D genes are given only for firm matches. The listing skips clone size in some rows; elsewhere it reads once, few, many or a size class.

size | J | V | D | DNA | CDR3
- | TRBJ1-4 | TRBV5-4 | - | TGTGCCAGCAGCTTGCAGGGATCAGTTGAAAAACTGTTTTTT | CASSLQGSVEKLFF
- | TRBJ2-7 | TRBV6-5 | TRBD1 | TGTGCCAGCAGTTACGGGACAGCCTCCTACGAGCAGTACTTC | CASSYGTASYEQYF
- | TRBJ1-2 | TRBV6-1 | - | TGTGCCAGCAGTGAGCGCGGCAGCCCTAACTATGGCTACACCTTC | CASSERGSPNYGYTF
- | TRBJ1-5 | TRBV2 | TRBD1 | TGTGCCAGCAGCACCGGGGGACAGGGGCCGCGCAATCAGCCCCAGCATTTT | CASSTGGQGPRNQPQHF
- | TRBJ2-1 | TRBV5-4 | - | TGTGCCAGCAGCTCAGACCTAGCCAGAGGATTCTTC | CASSSDLARGFF
- | TRBJ1-1 | TRBV6-4 | - | TGTGCCAGCAGTGACTCGGAGCATTGGGACACTGAAGCTTTCTTT | CASSDSEHWDTEAFF
few | TRBJ2-7 | TRBV11-2 | TRBD1 | TGTGCCAGCAGCTTAGATCAGCCGGGACAGGGATATTCCTACGAGCAGTACTTC | CASSLDQPGQGYSYEQYF
- | TRBJ1-1 | TRBV6-5 | TRBD1 | TGTGCCAGCAGTTTTACCCGACAGGGAACGAACACTGAAGCTTTCTTT | CASSFTRQGTNTEAFF
- | TRBJ1-1 | TRBV7-8 | - | TGTGCCAGCAGCTCGGGAGCGGGAACTGAAGCTTTCTTT | CASSSGAGTEAFF
once | TRBJ2-3 | TRBV11-2 | TRBD2 | TGTGCCAGCAGCTTAACTAGCGGGATCACAGATACGCAGTATTTT | CASSLTSGITDTQYF
- | TRBJ2-6 | TRBV14 | - | TGTGCCAGCAGCGCAGCAGGTGGGGCCAACGTCCTGACTTTC | CASSAAGGANVLTF
- | TRBJ2-1 | TRBV27 | TRBD2 | TGTGCCAGCAGTTTATTAGCGGGGGTTAAGGATGAGCAGTTCTTC | CASSLLAGVKDEQFF
- | TRBJ1-2 | TRBV12-3/TRBV12-4 | TRBD1 | TGTGCCAGCAGTCCAGGGACAGTCTATGGCTACACCTTC | CASSPGTVYGYTF
- | TRBJ1-5 | TRBV13 | - | TGTGCCAGCAGCTTAGGGACCTCATTTGGGGAGGGCAATCAGCCCCAGCATTTT | CASSLGTSFGEGNQPQHF
- | TRBJ2-7 | TRBV5-1 | TRBD2 | TGCGCCAGCAGCCCGCTCGGGCGGGAGGTCTCCTACGAGCAGTACTTC | CASSPLGREVSYEQYF
- | TRBJ2-7 | TRBV6-5 | - | TGTGCCAGCAGTCGACCAATCGGGTACGAGCAGTACTTC | CASSRPIGYEQYF
- | TRBJ1-6 | TRBV7-8 | - | TGTGCCAGCAGCCCATTACAGGGTCGCGGATCACCCCTCCACTTT | CASSPLQGRGSPLHF
- | TRBJ1-2 | TRBV6-5 | - | TGTGCCAGCAGCGACGGGTCGCTCTATGGCTACACCTTC | CASSDGSLYGYTF
- | TRBJ2-5 | TRBV28 | TRBD2 | TGTGCCAGCAGTTTGCTATGGACTAGCGGGGCTAATCAAGAGACCCAGTACTTC | CASSLLWTSGANQETQYF
- | TRBJ2-7 | TRBV2 | - | TGTGCCAGCAATGTGGAGAAGAAGGACGAGCAGTACTTC | CASNVEKKDEQYF
- | TRBJ2-5 | TRBV2 | TRBD2 | TGTGCCAGCAGGCAGGGTAGCGGGGGCCCCCAAGAGACCCAGTACTTC | CASRQGSGGPQETQYF
- | TRBJ2-7 | TRBV3-1/TRBV3-2 | TRBD1 | TGTGCCAGCAGCCCTTATTATCCGGGACAGGGTGCTTACGAGCAGTACTTC | CASSPYYPGQGAYEQYF
- | TRBJ2-2 | TRBV7-8 | TRBD2 | TGTGCCAGCAGCCTACCTCCGGGGAGGGTGTTTTTT | CASSLPPGRVFF
- | TRBJ1-6 | TRBV27 | - | TGTGCCAGCAGCATTAGAGGACAGTATAATTCACCCCTCCACTTT | CASSIRGQYNSPLHF
- | TRBJ2-1 | TRBV10-3 | TRBD2 | TGTGCCATCAGTGAGGCTAGCGGGAACTACAATGAGCAGTTCTTC | CAISEASGNYNEQFF
- | TRBJ1-1 | TRBV30 | - | TGTGCCTGGAGGGCGCGGGGAATTGGTGAAGCTTTCTTT | CAWRARGIGEAFF
- | TRBJ1-1 | TRBV28 | - | TGTGCCAGTGGACAGTTGAACACTGAAGCTTTCTTT | CASGQLNTEAFF
- | TRBJ1-5 | TRBV10-3 | - | TGTGCCATCAGTTCTACAGGGATCCAGCCCCAGCATTTT | CAISSTGIQPQHF
- | TRBJ2-7 | TRBV19 | - | TGTGCCAGTAGTATATTCCCTGGTGAAGGGAGCTCCTACGAGCAGTACTTC | CASSIFPGEGSSYEQYF
- | TRBJ1-2 | TRBV4-2 | TRBD1 | TGTGCCAGCGGAACCGGGACAGGAGTAGATGGCTACACCTTC | CASGTGTGVDGYTF
- | TRBJ2-3 | TRBV24-1 | TRBD2 | TGTGCCACCAGTGATTTGTGGCGGGAGCCCGATACGCAGTATTTT | CATSDLWREPDTQYF
- | TRBJ2-5 | TRBV6-5 | TRBD2 | TGTGCCAGCAGTCTTAGCGGGCAGCAAGAGACCCAGTACTTC | CASSLSGQQETQYF
- | TRBJ1-1 | TRBV27 | - | TGTGCCAGCAGTTTATCAATCGCCAGGGATACTGAAGCTTTCTTT | CASSLSIARDTEAFF
- | TRBJ1-6 | TRBV27 | - | TGTGCCAGCAGTCCCCAAGCGGGACATATATCAAATTCACCCCTCCACTTT | CASSPQAGHISNSPLHF
- | TRBJ1-6 | TRBV7-2 | TRBD1 | TGTGCCAGCAGCTTAGTTTTCGGACAGGGGGCTTCACCCCTCCACTTT | CASSLVFGQGASPLHF
- | TRBJ1-4 | TRBV9 | TRBD1 | TGTGCCAGCAGCGGGGGACAGGGTTCTGAAAAACTGTTTTTT | CASSGGQGSEKLFF
- | TRBJ2-1 | TRBV11-2 | - | TGTGCCAGCAGCTTAGATACTCCAACCCCCGAGTTCTTC | CASSLDTPTPEFF